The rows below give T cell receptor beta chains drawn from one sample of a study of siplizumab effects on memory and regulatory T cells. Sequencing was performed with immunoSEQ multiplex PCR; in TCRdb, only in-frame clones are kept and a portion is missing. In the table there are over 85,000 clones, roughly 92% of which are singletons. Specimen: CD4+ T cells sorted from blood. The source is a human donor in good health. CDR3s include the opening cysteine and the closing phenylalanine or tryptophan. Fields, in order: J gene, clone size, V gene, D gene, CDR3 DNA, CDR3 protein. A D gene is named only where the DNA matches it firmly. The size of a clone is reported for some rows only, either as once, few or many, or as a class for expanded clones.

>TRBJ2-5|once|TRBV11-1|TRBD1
TGTGCCAGCAGCAGACAGGGGGCCCAAGAGACCCAGTACTTC
CASSRQGAQETQYF
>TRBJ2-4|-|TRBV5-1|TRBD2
TGCGCCAGCAGCTGGGGACTAGCGGGAGGGAAGGCCAAAAACATTCAGTACTTC
CASSWGLAGGKAKNIQYF
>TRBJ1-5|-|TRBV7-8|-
TGTGCCAGCAGCTTCCGGGACAGCAATCAGCCCCAGCATTTT
CASSFRDSNQPQHF
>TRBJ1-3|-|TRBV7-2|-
TGTGCCAGCCGAACGCGCTCTGGAAACACCATATATTTT
CASRTRSGNTIYF
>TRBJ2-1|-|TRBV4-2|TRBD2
TGTGCCAGCAGCCAAGAAGAGCGGGGTTCGTTCTTC
CASSQEERGSFF
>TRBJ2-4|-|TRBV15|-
TGTGCCACCAGCAGAGGCGGAGGGCTAGCCTCCAAAAACATTCAGTACTTC
CATSRGGGLASKNIQYF
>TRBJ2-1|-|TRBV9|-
TGTGCCAGCAGCGTGGGAGGACAGGCAAATGAGCAGTTCTTC
CASSVGGQANEQFF
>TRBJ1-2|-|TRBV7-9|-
TGTGCCAGCAGCTTAGTGGTCCGGGCCGGCTACACCTTC
CASSLVVRAGYTF
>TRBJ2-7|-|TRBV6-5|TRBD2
TGTGCCAGCACCGGGAGGGGTGAGGAGCAGTACTTC
CASTGRGEEQYF
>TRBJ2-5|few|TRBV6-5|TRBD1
TGTGCCAGCAGTTACGGGCCTACAGGGGCCCAGTACTTC
CASSYGPTGAQYF
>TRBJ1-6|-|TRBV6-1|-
TGTGCCAATCGGCAGGGTAGCAATTCACCCCTCCACTTT
CANRQGSNSPLHF
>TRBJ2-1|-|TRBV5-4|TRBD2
TGTGCCAGCAGCTTGGCTAGCGGGATTTACAATGAGCAGTTCTTC
CASSLASGIYNEQFF
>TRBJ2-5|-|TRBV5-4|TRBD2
TGTGCCAGCAGCTACTCACTAGCGGGAGGTCAAGAGACCCAGTACTTC
CASSYSLAGGQETQYF
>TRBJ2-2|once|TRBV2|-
TGTGCCAGCAGTGAAGGTTATGCCCGCGGGGAGCTGTTTTTT
CASSEGYARGELFF
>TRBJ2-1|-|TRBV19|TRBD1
TGTGCCAGTAGTAGGACAGGGGAAAACAATGAGCAGTTCTTC
CASSRTGENNEQFF
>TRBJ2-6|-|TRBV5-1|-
TGCGCCAGCAGCTTGTCGTCTGGGGCCAACGTCCTGACTTTC
CASSLSSGANVLTF
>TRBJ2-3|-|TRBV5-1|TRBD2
TGCGCCAGCAGAAGATCCGGGACTACCTCTAGCACAGATACGCAGTATTTT
CASRRSGTTSSTDTQYF
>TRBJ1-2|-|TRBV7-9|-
TGTGCCAGCAGCTTAGGACAGGAGGAATATGGCTACACCTTC
CASSLGQEEYGYTF
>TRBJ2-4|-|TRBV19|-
TGTGCCAGTAGTACCGGGCCCCTGGGAATTCAGTACTTC
CASSTGPLGIQYF
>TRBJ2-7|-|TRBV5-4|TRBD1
TGTGCCAGCAGCACCGACAGGGCTACTTCCTACGAGCAGTACTTC
CASSTDRATSYEQYF
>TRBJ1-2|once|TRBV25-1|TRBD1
TGTGCCAGCTCCTCCGGGACAGGGGGCTTGGGCTACACCTTC
CASSSGTGGLGYTF
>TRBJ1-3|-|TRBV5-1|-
TGCGCCAGCAGCTCGGACCCCCTAGGGGCTGGAAACACCATATATTTT
CASSSDPLGAGNTIYF
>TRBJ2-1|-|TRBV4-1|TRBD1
TGCGCCAGCACCCAGATTGGGGACAGCTACAATGAGCAGTTCTTC
CASTQIGDSYNEQFF
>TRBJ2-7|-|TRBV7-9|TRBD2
TGTGCCAGCAGCTTCCCCGGGACTAGCGGGAGCTTCTACGAGCAGTACTTC
CASSFPGTSGSFYEQYF
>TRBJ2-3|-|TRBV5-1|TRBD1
TGCGCCAGCAGCTCCGACAGGGGAGGAGATACGCAGTATTTT
CASSSDRGGDTQYF
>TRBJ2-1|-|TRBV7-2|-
TGTGCCAGCGGAACAGGGTGGGAGCAGTTCTTC
CASGTGWEQFF
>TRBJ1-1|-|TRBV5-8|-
TGTGCCAGCAGCTCTAGACAGTCCACTGAAGCTTTCTTT
CASSSRQSTEAFF
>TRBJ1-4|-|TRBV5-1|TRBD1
TGCGCCAGCAGCCCGCGCGACAGGGATCAACTGTTTTTT
CASSPRDRDQLFF
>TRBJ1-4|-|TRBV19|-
TGTGCCAGCCTTGTGATTTTTCCAACTAATGAAAAACTGTTTTTT
CASLVIFPTNEKLFF
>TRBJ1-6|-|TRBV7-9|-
TGTGCCAGCAGCCACCCTCCGTCAACAGGTCTTAATTCACCCCTCCACTTT
CASSHPPSTGLNSPLHF
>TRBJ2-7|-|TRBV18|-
TGTGCCAGCTCACCACCTAGCGGATACGAGCAGTACTTC
CASSPPSGYEQYF
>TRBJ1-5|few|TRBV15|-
TGTGCCACCAGCAGAGAGAGCAATCAGCCCCAGCATTTT
CATSRESNQPQHF
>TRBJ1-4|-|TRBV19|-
TGTGCCAGTAGTCTTAATCCTAATGAAAAACTGTTTTTT
CASSLNPNEKLFF
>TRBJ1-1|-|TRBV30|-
TGTGCCTGGAGTGTAAGTCCTGAAGCTTTCTTT
CAWSVSPEAFF
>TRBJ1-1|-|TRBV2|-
TGTGCCAGCAGTGAACCGTGGGAGAACACTGAAGCTTTCTTT
CASSEPWENTEAFF
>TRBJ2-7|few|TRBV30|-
TGTGCCTGGAGTGTACTAGGAACAGAGTACTTC
CAWSVLGTEYF
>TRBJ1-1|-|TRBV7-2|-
TGTGCCAGCAGCCCTACTACAGCATCGAACACTGAAGCTTTCTTT
CASSPTTASNTEAFF
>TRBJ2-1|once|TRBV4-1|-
TGCGCCAGCAGCCAAGGCGCGGGGGCTGGTTTTAATGAGCAGTTCTTC
CASSQGAGAGFNEQFF
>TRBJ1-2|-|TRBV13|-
TGTGCCAGCAGCTCGCTACAGGGCGCAGACTATGGCTACACCTTC
CASSSLQGADYGYTF
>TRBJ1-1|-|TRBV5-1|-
TGCGCCAGCAGCTCGTCCAGCAGGAACACTGAAGCTTTCTTT
CASSSSSRNTEAFF
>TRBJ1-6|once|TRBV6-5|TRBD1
TGTGCCAGCAGTTACGAGGGGGCCAGTTCACCCCTCCACTTT
CASSYEGASSPLHF
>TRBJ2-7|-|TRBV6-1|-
TGTGCCAGCAGTGAAACCCGCTACGAGCAGTACTTC
CASSETRYEQYF
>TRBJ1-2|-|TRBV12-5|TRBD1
TGTGCTAGTGGTTTGGAGGGGGCGCGAGGCTACACCTTC
CASGLEGARGYTF
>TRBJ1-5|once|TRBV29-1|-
TGCAGCGTTGGGGGGCACAATCAGCCCCAGCATTTT
CSVGGHNQPQHF
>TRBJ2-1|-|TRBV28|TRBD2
TGTGCCAGCAGTTTGTCGATAGCGGGAGCCTCCTACAATGAGCAGTTCTTC
CASSLSIAGASYNEQFF
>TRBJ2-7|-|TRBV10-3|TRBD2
TGTGCCATCAGCGGACTAGCGGGGTCCTACGAGCAGTACTTC
CAISGLAGSYEQYF
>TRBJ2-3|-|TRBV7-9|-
TGTGCCGTCACAGATACGCAGTATTTT
CAVTDTQYF
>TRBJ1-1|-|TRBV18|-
TGTGCCAGCGGCTGGACGGGGAACACTGAAGCTTTCTTT
CASGWTGNTEAFF
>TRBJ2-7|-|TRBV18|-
TGTGCCAGCTCACCAGACAAGATCTACGAGCAGTACTTC
CASSPDKIYEQYF
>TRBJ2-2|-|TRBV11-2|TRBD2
TGTGCCAGCAGCTTACGGCGGGGGGGAAACACCGGGGAGCTGTTTTTT
CASSLRRGGNTGELFF
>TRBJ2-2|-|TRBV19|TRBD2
TGTGCCAGTAGGAATAGCGGGGTTAAACCCGGGGAGCTGTTTTTT
CASRNSGVKPGELFF
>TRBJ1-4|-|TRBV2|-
TGTGCCAGCAGTGCTTTGGTAGCGACAACTAATGAAAAACTGTTTTTT
CASSALVATTNEKLFF
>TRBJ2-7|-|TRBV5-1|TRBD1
TGCGCCAGCAGCTTGGTCGAGACAGGGCCACTCGAGCAGTACTTC
CASSLVETGPLEQYF
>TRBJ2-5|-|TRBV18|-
TGTGCCAGCTCCCGGGGCACTCAAGAGACCCAGTACTTC
CASSRGTQETQYF